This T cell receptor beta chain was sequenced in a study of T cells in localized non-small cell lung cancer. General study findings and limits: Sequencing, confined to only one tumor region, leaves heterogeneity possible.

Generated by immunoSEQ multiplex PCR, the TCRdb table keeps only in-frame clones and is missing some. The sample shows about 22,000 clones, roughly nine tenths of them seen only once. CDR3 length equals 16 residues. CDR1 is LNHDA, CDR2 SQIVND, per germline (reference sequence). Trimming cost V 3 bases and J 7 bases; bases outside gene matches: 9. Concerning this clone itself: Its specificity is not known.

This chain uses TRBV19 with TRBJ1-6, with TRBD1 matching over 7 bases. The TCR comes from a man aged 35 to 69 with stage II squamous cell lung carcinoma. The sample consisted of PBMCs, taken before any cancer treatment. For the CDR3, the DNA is TGTGCCAGTAGTATCGAAGGGACAGTAGGAAATTCACCCCTCCACTTT. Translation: CASSIEGTVGNSPLHF.